The 4 T cell receptor beta chains given below trace back to one sample, sequenced in a study of Ad26.COV2.S vaccination and SARS-CoV-2 variants. Libraries were prepared by immunoSEQ multiplex PCR; TCRdb keeps only in-frame clonotypes and omits some of them. The data show 300,000 to 400,000 clones, about nine tenths seen once. Described treatment: around 19 received Ad26.COV2.S at low or high dose, single or two shots; about 5 received placebo; per-sample allocation not given. Samples analyzed were those drawn on day 63 after the first vaccine or placebo injection. The starting material was peripheral blood, obtained in a trial of Ad26.COV2.S vaccine versus placebo. These TCRs come from a person aged 18 to 65 who received the Ad26.COV2.S COVID-19 vaccine or a placebo.

The genes are TRBV4-1 and TRBJ1-2; D call uncertain. Germline V CDR1 and CDR2: MGHRA, YSYEKL. V gave up 1 base and J gave up 0 bases, with 12 bases separating them. The CDR3 has 16 residues. CDR3 sequence (DNA): TGCGCCAGCAGCCAAGGGCAGATAACTACTAACTATGGCTACACCTTC. As protein: CASSQGQITTNYGYTF.

The V gene is TRBV9, the J gene TRBJ2-1; D is perhaps TRBD2 (5 bases). The germline V and J ends were trimmed by 2 bases and 5 bases, with 14 bases remaining between them. This CDR3 spans 15 amino acids. CDR1 and CDR2 (germline): SGDLS, YYNGEE. The CDR3 spells CASSVVSSWNNEQFF. In DNA form, the CDR3 reads TGTGCCAGCAGCGTTGTGTCTAGCTGGAACAATGAGCAGTTCTTC.

The chain joins TRBV6-5 to TRBJ2-7; weak D call: TRBD2 (7 bases). Trimming pared 5 bases from V and 7 bases from J, leaving 18 bases between. The CDR3 sequence is 14 residues long. Per the germline V gene, CDR1 is MNHEY and CDR2 is SVGAGI. The DNA for the CDR3 is TGTGCCAGCAGTCGGCGGGGGCCCTCGAGTGAGCAGTACTTC. As protein: CASSRRGPSSEQYF.

This clone was detected only once. The V gene is TRBV3-1 (or the pseudogene TRBV3-2), the J gene TRBJ2-1; the D is unclear. The CDR3 extends over 13 amino acids. The V and J ends lost 0 bases and 6 bases respectively, with 6 bases between them. Per the germline V gene, CDR1 is LGHDT and CDR2 is YNNKEL (reference sequence). CDR3 nucleotides: TGTGCCAGCAGCCAAGATTGGTCCAATGAGCAGTTCTTC. It is translated as CASSQDWSNEQFF.